The present entry profiles one T cell receptor (beta chain) with its context. Its target is not known. TRB rearrangements spanning V, D and J were amplified using mixed TRB-A/B primers. TCRdb independently ran MiXCR on the multiplex PCR reads; one entry per CDR3 protein. The table has 4,500 to 5,500 distinct CDR3 sequences, around 29% seen once. These data are taken from a study of T cell repertoires in aging, cancer and after chemotherapy. Study-wide background: Donors were grouped into six age bands spanning 30 or younger through 70 or older. Paired samples before and after chemotherapy came from glioblastoma patients receiving temozolomide-based therapy. Some 8.1 million TCR reads were in the whole dataset.

Study conclusions and caveats: In cancer patients, declining TCR diversity with age involved lost richness and lost evenness.

V dropped 4 bases and J dropped 1 base, with 11 bases sitting between them. In germline, CDR1 is MNHEY, CDR2 SVGAGI. The CDR3 spans 15 residues. The template was genomic DNA from peripheral blood, not RNA. The sequenced sample consisted of blood. The TCR originated in a human donor with a solid tumor. The V gene is TRBV6-5, the J gene TRBJ1-5, with D maybe TRBD1 (5 bases). The CDR3: CASSFKGWSNQPQHF. DNA for the CDR3: TGTGCCAGCAGTTTCAAGGGGTGGAGCAATCAGCCCCAGCATTTT.